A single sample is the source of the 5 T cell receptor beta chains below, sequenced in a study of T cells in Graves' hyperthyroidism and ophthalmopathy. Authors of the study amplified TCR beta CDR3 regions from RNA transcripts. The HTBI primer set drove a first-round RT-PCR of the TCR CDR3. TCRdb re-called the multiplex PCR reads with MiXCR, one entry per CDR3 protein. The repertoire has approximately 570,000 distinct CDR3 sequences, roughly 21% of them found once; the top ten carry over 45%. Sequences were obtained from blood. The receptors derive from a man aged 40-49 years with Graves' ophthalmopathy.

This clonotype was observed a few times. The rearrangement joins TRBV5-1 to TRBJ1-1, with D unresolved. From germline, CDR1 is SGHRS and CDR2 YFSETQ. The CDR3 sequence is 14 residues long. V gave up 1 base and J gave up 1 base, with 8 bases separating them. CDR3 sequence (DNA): TGCGCCAGCAGCTTGTTTGGGTCGAACACTGAAGCTTTCTTT. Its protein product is CASSLFGSNTEAFF. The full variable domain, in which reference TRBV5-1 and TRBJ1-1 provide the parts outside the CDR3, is KAGVTQTPRYLIKTRGQQVTLSCSPISGHRSVSWYQQTPGQGLQFLFEYFSETQRNKGNFPGRFSGRQFSNSRSEMNVSTLELGDSALYLCASSLFGSNTEAFFGQGTRLTVV.

Written as DNA, the CDR3 is TGTGCCAGTACTGGCGGGATAGCGGGAGAGGTTTCCTACAATGAGCAGTTCTTC. This sequence encodes CASTGGIAGEVSYNEQFF. The chain has TRBV19 and TRBJ2-1; 9 bases map to TRBD2. Germline trimming cut 7 bases from V and 1 base from J; bases unmatched to any gene: 14. Per the germline V gene, CDR1 is LNHDA and CDR2 is SQIVND (reference sequence). The CDR3 sequence is 18 residues long. Looking up the rest from reference TRBV19 and TRBJ2-1 gives the full variable domain: DGGITQSPKYLFRKEGQNVTLSCEQNLNHDAMYWYRQDPGQGLRLIYYSQIVNDFQKGDIAEGYSVSREKKESFPLTVTSAQKNPTAFYLCASTGGIAGEVSYNEQFFGPGTRLTVL.

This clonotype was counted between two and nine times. The CDR3 DNA follows: TGTGCCAGCAGCCCATATGGGACAGGGGAGCTTCACATTCAGTACTTC. Translating gives CASSPYGTGELHIQYF. J is TRBJ2-4 and V is TRBV7-8; TRBD1 agrees at 10 bases. The J segment lost 8 bases and the V segment lost 5 bases, leaving 12 bases of the junction unmatched. CDR3 length: 16 residues. The germline CDR1 and CDR2 sequences are SGHVS and FQNEAQ.

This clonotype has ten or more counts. The CDR3 DNA reads as TGTGCCAGCAGTTCTCGGGACAACTCCTACAATGAGCAGTTCTTC. Translating it yields CASSSRDNSYNEQFF. The rearrangement joins TRBV6-1 to TRBJ2-1, with D perhaps matching TRBD1 (6 bases). The V and J ends lost 5 bases and 0 bases respectively, with 11 bases between them. This CDR3 is built from 15 residues. The germline gives CDR1 MNHNS, CDR2 SASEGT.

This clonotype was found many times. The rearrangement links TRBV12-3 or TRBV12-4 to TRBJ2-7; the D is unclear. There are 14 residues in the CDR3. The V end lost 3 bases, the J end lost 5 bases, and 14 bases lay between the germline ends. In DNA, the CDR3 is TGTGCCAGCAGTTTCGAACAGTTTGCTCACGAGCAGTACTTC. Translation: CASSFEQFAHEQYF.